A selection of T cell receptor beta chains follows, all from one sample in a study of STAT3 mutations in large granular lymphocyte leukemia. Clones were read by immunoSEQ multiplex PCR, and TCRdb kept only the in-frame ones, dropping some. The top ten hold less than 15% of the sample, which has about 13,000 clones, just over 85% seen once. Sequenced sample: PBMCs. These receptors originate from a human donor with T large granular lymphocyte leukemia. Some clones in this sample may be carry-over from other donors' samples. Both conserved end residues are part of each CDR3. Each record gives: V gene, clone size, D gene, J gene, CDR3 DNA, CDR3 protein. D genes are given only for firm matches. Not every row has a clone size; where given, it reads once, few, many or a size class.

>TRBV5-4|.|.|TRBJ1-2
TGCGCCAGCAGCCCAGAGGGATCTGAAGTGGGCTACACCTTC
CASSPEGSEVGYTF
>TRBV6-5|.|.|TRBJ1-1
TGTGCCAGCAGTTCCCCCGGGGGGAGAGGAGCTTTCTTT
CASSSPGGRGAFF
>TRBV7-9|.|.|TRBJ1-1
TGTGCCAGCAGCTTAATCGAATCCTGGGCTGAAGCTTTCTTT
CASSLIESWAEAFF
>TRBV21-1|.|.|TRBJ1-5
TGTGCCAGCAGAGGTACCCTCTGGGGACGCATTTATAGCAATCAGCCCCAGCATTTT
CASRGTLWGRIYSNQPQHF
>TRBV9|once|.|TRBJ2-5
TGTGCCAGCAGCGACAGGGAAGAGACCCAGTACTTC
CASSDREETQYF
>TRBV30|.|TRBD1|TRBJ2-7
TGTGCCTGGAGCACGGACAGGGACTCCTACGAGCAGTACTTC
CAWSTDRDSYEQYF
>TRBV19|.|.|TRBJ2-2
TGTGCCAGTAAAATGGGTCCGGCAGGGTTGGCCGGGGAGCTGTTTTTT
CASKMGPAGLAGELFF
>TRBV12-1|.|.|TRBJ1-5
TGTGCCAGCAGCTTTAGGGCGGGGGTGAGGGGCCACCAGCCCCAGCATTTT
CASSFRAGVRGHQPQHF
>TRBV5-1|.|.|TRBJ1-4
TGCGCCAGCGCGGAATGGAAAGAGAATGAAAAACTGTTTTTT
CASAEWKENEKLFF
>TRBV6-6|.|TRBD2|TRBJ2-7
TGTGCCAGCAGTGTGACTAGCGGGAGAAACGAGCAGTACTTC
CASSVTSGRNEQYF
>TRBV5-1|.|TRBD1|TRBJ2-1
TGCGCCAGCAGCACGGGACAGACATACAATGAGCAGTTCTTC
CASSTGQTYNEQFF
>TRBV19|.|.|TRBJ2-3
TGTGCCAGTAGGAACGACGGCACAGATACGCAGTATTTT
CASRNDGTDTQYF
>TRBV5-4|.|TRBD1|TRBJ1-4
TGTGCCAGCAGCTTACTCGGACAGGGAGAAAAACTGTTTTTT
CASSLLGQGEKLFF